The 14 T cell receptor beta chains below were found in one sample sequenced in a study of control samples from healthy donors and cancer patients. Produced via immunoSEQ multiplex PCR; TCRdb's table is partial and in-frame only. The profile shows 100,000 or so clones, about 89% of them singletons. The sample taken for sequencing was blood. These receptors originate from a man aged 30 to 45 in good health.

The rearrangement links TRBV7-9 to TRBJ2-5; no clear D. CDR3 length: 13 residues. The V end was cut by 2 bases, the J end by 2 bases, with 6 bases between. The germline CDR1 and CDR2 sequences are SEHNR and FQNEAQ (reference sequence). The CDR3 nucleotides read TGTGCCAGCAGCTTATACCCGCAAGAGACCCAGTACTTC. This gives the protein CASSLYPQETQYF.

This clone was counted between two and nine times. The J gene is TRBJ1-2, the V gene TRBV7-9; possibly TRBD1 for D (5 bases). The CDR3 is made up of 16 amino acids. Germline V gives CDR1 SEHNR, CDR2 FQNEAQ (reference sequence). Trimming stripped 5 bases from V and 7 bases from J, with 23 bases between. CDR3 DNA sequence: TGTGCCAGCAGCCCCTACCGGGACGGCACTAAACGTGGCTACACCTTC. Its protein product is CASSPYRDGTKRGYTF.

This chain uses TRBV11-2 with TRBJ2-3; 8 bases are a match to TRBD1. The CDR3 length is 15 residues. CDR1 SGHAT and CDR2 FQNNGV come from the germline V gene. V was clipped by 0 bases and J by 8 bases; unmatched bases: 7. The CDR3 nucleotides read TGTGCCAGCAGCTTAGACTTTGACAGGGGAGGTACGCAGTATTTT. This gives the protein CASSLDFDRGGTQYF.

This clone is a singleton in its sample. The chain employs TRBV4-1 and TRBJ2-7; the match to TRBD1 covers 9 bases. This CDR3 region has 13 residues. CDR1 MGHRA and CDR2 YSYEKL come from the germline V gene. J was trimmed by 7 bases and V by 5 bases; bases with no gene match: 6. This CDR3 reads CASSKDRGEEQYV. CDR3 nucleotide sequence: TGCGCCAGCAGCAAGGACAGGGGTGAGGAGCAGTACGTC.

The count of this clone is one. The V gene is TRBV28, the J gene TRBJ1-2; possible D gene TRBD1, 5 bases. Trimming took off 6 bases at V and 1 base at J, with 12 bases between the two ends. Germline lookup yields CDR1 MDHEN and CDR2 SYDVKM. The CDR3 runs 14 residues. The chain's CDR3 is CASSSGARNYGYTF. DNA for the CDR3: TGTGCCAGCAGCTCCGGGGCTCGTAACTATGGCTACACCTTC.

Here the CDR3 DNA reads TGTGCCAGCAGCCGGCTAGGACAGTACCAAGAGACCCAGTACTTC. Translation: CASSRLGQYQETQYF. The genes are TRBV9 and TRBJ2-5; D may be TRBD1 (6 bases). The V gene's germline CDR1 is SGDLS and CDR2 YYNGEE. Trimming removed 4 bases from V and 0 bases from J, with 13 bases in between. The CDR3 spans 15 residues.

This rearrangement joins TRBV7-8 to TRBJ2-3; the match to TRBD2 covers 12 bases. Germline values: CDR1 SGHVS, CDR2 FQNEAQ. Trimming at V came to 5 bases and at J to 10 bases, leaving 1 base not matched to a gene. The length of the CDR3 is 12 residues. In DNA, the CDR3 is TGTGCCAGCAGCCCTAGCGGGAGGGCGCAGTATTTT. Amino acid sequence: CASSPSGRAQYF.

The J gene is TRBJ1-1, the V gene TRBV5-4; no clear D gene. The CDR3 totals 14 residues. V was pared by 0 bases and J by 3 bases, with 9 bases between. The germline V gene has CDR1 SGHNT and CDR2 YYREEE (reference sequence). CDR3 sequence (DNA): TGTGCCAGCAGCTTGGGGACGCGGGACACTGAAGCTTTCTTT. This codes for CASSLGTRDTEAFF.

The chain carries TRBV18 and TRBJ2-7; possible D gene TRBD1, 6 bases. V was trimmed by 1 base and J by 7 bases, leaving 14 bases between them. The CDR3 loop spans 14 amino acids. CDR1 KGHSH and CDR2 LQKENI come from the germline V gene. The CDR3 DNA reads TGTGCCAGCTCACCACTGGGGGCAGGATTGGAGCAGTACTTC. Protein: CASSPLGAGLEQYF.

The CDR3 sequence: CASTTNNYGYTF. The CDR3 DNA reads TGTGCCAGCACCACGAATAACTATGGCTACACCTTC. The V gene is TRBV5-5, the J gene TRBJ1-2, with D hard to call. CDR1 is SGHKS and CDR2 is YYEKEE in the germline V gene (reference sequence). The CDR3 is made up of 12 amino acids. Trimming removed 6 bases at V and 1 base at J, with 7 bases between. Filled out from reference TRBV5-5 and TRBJ1-2, the complete variable domain reads DAGVTQSPTHLIKTRGQQVTLRCSPISGHKSVSWYQQVLGQGPQFIFQYYEKEERGRGNFPDRFSARQFPNYSSELNVNALLLGDSALYLCASTTNNYGYTFGSGTRLTVV.

As to this clone: Other nucleotide sequences from this sample produce the same CDR3. DNA of the CDR3: TGTGCCAGCAGCTTAGTTCGGGACGGCTACACCTTC. It encodes CASSLVRDGYTF. The rearrangement uses TRBV11-2 and TRBJ1-2, with a weak D call TRBD1 (5 bases). The CDR3 is 12 residues long. The V gene's germline CDR1 is SGHAT and CDR2 FQNNGV. Trimming stripped 1 base from V and 8 bases from J, with 8 bases between.

The chain is built from TRBV5-1 and TRBJ1-2, with TRBD1 matching over 10 bases. V was pared by 8 bases and J by 4 bases, with 8 bases of the junction left unmatched. Germline V gene sequence: CDR1 SGHRS, CDR2 YFSETQ. The CDR3 has 14 residues. CDR3: CASARQGAGYGYTF. Here the CDR3 DNA reads TGCGCCAGTGCTCGACAGGGGGCTGGCTATGGCTACACCTTC.

This rearrangement joins TRBV4-1 to TRBJ1-5; D call uncertain. Germline CDR1 and CDR2: MGHRA and YSYEKL. The CDR3 covers 16 residues. Trimming cost V 1 base and J 2 bases, with 12 bases left between them. For the CDR3, the DNA is TGCGCCAGCAGCCAAGTATCGGGCGGCGGCAATCAGCCCCAGCATTTT. Protein: CASSQVSGGGNQPQHF.

This clone was counted a single time. The genes are TRBV7-2 and TRBJ2-7, with D perhaps TRBD2 (6 bases). The CDR3 runs to 18 residues. CDR1 is SGHTA, CDR2 FQGNSA, per germline. The V end lost 5 bases, the J end lost 2 bases, and 25 bases lay between the germline ends. The CDR3 nucleotides are TGTGCCAGCAGCCCCGCCGGACCCGTTCCGGGGGTCGCCTACGAGCAGTACTTC. It encodes CASSPAGPVPGVAYEQYF.